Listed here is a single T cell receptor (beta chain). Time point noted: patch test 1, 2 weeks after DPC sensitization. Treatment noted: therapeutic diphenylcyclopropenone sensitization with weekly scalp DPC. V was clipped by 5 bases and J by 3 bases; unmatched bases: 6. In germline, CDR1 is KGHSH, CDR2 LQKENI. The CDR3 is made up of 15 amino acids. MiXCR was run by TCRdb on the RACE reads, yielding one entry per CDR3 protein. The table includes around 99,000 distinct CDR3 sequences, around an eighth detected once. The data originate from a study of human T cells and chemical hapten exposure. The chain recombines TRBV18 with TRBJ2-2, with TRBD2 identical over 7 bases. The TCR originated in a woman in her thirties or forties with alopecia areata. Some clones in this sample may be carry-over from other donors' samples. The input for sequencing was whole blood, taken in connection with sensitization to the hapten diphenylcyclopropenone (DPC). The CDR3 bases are TGTGCCAGCTCAGGACTAGTTCGCGACACCGGGGAGCTGTTTTTT. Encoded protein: CASSGLVRDTGELFF.